These 10 T cell receptor beta chains came from one sample sequenced in a study of identical twins. Using its own MiXCR run on the 5' RACE reads, TCRdb lists one record per CDR3 protein. The table lists about 730,000 distinct CDR3 sequences, 21% of them singletons, with about 4.5% in the top ten. In addition, the sample was reused for a study of T cells expressing NK-cell markers.

The sequenced sample was PBMCs. The receptor source for this set is a woman under 30 in good health.

This clonotype has just a few counts. This chain connects TRBV4-1 to TRBJ1-2; 8 bases are a match to TRBD1. The length of the CDR3 is 17 residues. CDR1 MGHRA and CDR2 YSYEKL come from the germline V gene. V lost 2 bases, J lost 6 bases, and 14 bases stayed unmatched. DNA of the CDR3: TGCGCCAGCAGCCAAATATACGGACAGGGACGACGGGATGGCTACACCTTC. Translating gives CASSQIYGQGRRDGYTF.

This clonotype was detected many times. This sequence joins TRBV27 and TRBJ1-3; D unresolved. The germline gives CDR1 MNHEY, CDR2 SMNVEV (reference sequence). V lost 0 bases and J 0 bases, leaving 12 bases between the germline ends. The CDR3 has 17 amino acids. CDR3 DNA sequence: TGTGCCAGCAGTTTATCGACTTGTGTCCTCTCTGGAAACACCATATATTTT. Translation gives CASSLSTCVLSGNTIYF.

The chain couples TRBV4-3 to TRBJ2-3; 9 nucleotides line up with TRBD2. Germline trimming cut 0 bases from V and 2 bases from J; bases unmatched to any gene: 9. Germline loops: CDR1 LGHNA, CDR2 YSLEER. The CDR3 consists of 18 residues. Here the CDR3 reads CASSQDTPLAGNTDTQYF. The DNA of the CDR3 is TGCGCCAGCAGCCAAGATACGCCGCTAGCGGGGAACACAGATACGCAGTATTTT.

This clonotype was counted a few times. The gene calls are TRBV5-6 and TRBJ2-3; the D gene could be TRBD1 or TRBD2 (5 bases each). V was shortened by 3 bases and J by 4 bases, with 18 bases between the two germline ends. CDR3 size: 16 residues. CDR1 is SGHDT and CDR2 is YYEEEE in the germline V gene. CDR3 loop: CASSSNTRDPADTQYF. In DNA, the CDR3 is TGTGCCAGCAGCTCGAACACCCGGGACCCCGCAGATACGCAGTATTTT.

This chain joins TRBV10-3 and TRBJ2-1; no clear D gene. The germline CDR1 and CDR2 sequences are ENHRY and SYGVKD. Trimming took off 4 bases at V and 7 bases at J, with 14 bases between the two ends. There are 14 residues in the CDR3. The CDR3 is CAISVRLVENEQFF. The CDR3 nucleotides are TGTGCCATCAGTGTCCGTCTCGTGGAGAATGAGCAGTTCTTC.

This clonotype appeared a few times. Here the CDR3 DNA reads TGCAGTGCCCGCCGCGGGCATCAGAACACTGAAGCTTTCTTT. Translation gives CSARRGHQNTEAFF. This chain joins TRBV20-1 and TRBJ1-1; D is unresolved. With 6 bases removed from V and 1 base from J, the gap between germline ends came to 15 bases. The CDR3 loop spans 14 amino acids. Germline assignment: CDR1 DFQATT and CDR2 SNEGSKA (reference sequence).

This clonotype showed up just a few times. V and J are TRBV29-1 and TRBJ1-2, with a tentative D call TRBD1 (5 bases). The length of the CDR3 is 13 residues. V was cut by 0 bases and J by 7 bases, with 12 bases left in between. Germline V gene lookup returns CDR1 SQVTM and CDR2 ANQGSEA. The CDR3 is CSVEDLGGTGYTF. Written as DNA, the CDR3 is TGCAGCGTTGAAGATTTGGGGGGGACTGGCTACACCTTC.

This clonotype was observed many times. The chain has TRBV12-3 or TRBV12-4 and TRBJ1-2; TRBD1 is a possible D gene (6 bases). The CDR3 is 13 amino acids. V was shortened by 7 bases and J by 4 bases, with 13 bases between the two germline ends. The CDR3 DNA reads TGTGCCAGCAAAACCACAGGGCCCTATGGCTACACCTTC. This sequence encodes CASKTTGPYGYTF.

This clonotype was detected only a few times. V is TRBV11-2 and J is TRBJ2-1, with 8 bases that match TRBD1. The V and J ends lost 5 bases and 6 bases, in that order; junction bases with no gene match: 6. The germline gives CDR1 SGHAT, CDR2 FQNNGV. This CDR3 has 14 amino acids. The CDR3 sequence is CASSPGTGINEQFF. The CDR3 region has the DNA TGTGCCAGCAGCCCCGGGACAGGAATCAATGAGCAGTTCTTC.

The V and J genes are TRBV20-1 and TRBJ2-1; 9 nucleotides align to TRBD2. Per germline, CDR1 DFQATT and CDR2 SNEGSKA (reference sequence). The CDR3 consists of 16 residues. J lost 0 bases, V lost 3 bases, and 6 bases had no gene match. The DNA for the CDR3 is TGCAGTGCTAGGGTAGCGGGAGCCTTCTCCTACAATGAGCAGTTCTTC. Encoded protein: CSARVAGAFSYNEQFF.